This record concerns one T cell receptor beta chain sequence. The repertoire was sequenced with immunoSEQ multiplex PCR; TCRdb's copy has only in-frame clones and lacks some. The data show around 2,000 clones, with 20% to 25% seen just once and 8% to 10% held by the top ten. After removal of 2 bases from V and 13 bases from J, the junction contained 8 bases not matched to a gene. CDR1 SGHDN and CDR2 FVKESK come from the germline V gene. The CDR3 is made up of 13 amino acids. This sample is drawn from a study of T cells in localized non-small cell lung cancer. V gene TRBV14 combines with J gene TRBJ2-1, with 7 bases lining up with TRBD1. This sequence was found in a woman aged 40-75 years with stage I squamous cell lung carcinoma. The material sequenced was lung tumor tissue, taken before any cancer treatment. The CDR3 nucleotides read TGTGCCAGCAGCCAAAGCCCAGGGGGATTTCAGTTCTTC. It specifies CASSQSPGGFQFF.